The present TCR beta chain was sequenced within a study of T cell changes during pregnancy in multiple sclerosis. The V gene's germline CDR1 is SGHNT and CDR2 YYREEE (reference sequence). V lost 3 bases and J lost 2, with 12 bases in between. The length of the CDR3 is 15 residues. Here immunoSEQ multiplex PCR was the method, and the copy in TCRdb shows in-frame clones only, minus some. In the table there are tens of thousands of clones, under 95% of which are singletons. The rearrangement joins TRBV5-4 to TRBJ2-4; D perhaps matches TRBD1 (5 bases). The sample consisted of CD4+ T cells from peripheral blood mononuclear cells, taken after pregnancy. This TCR was recovered from a female donor with multiple sclerosis, enrolled in a pregnancy study. CDR3 sequence: CASSSQKGTKNIQYF. The CDR3 DNA is TGTGCCAGCAGCTCACAAAAGGGGACCAAAAACATTCAGTACTTC.